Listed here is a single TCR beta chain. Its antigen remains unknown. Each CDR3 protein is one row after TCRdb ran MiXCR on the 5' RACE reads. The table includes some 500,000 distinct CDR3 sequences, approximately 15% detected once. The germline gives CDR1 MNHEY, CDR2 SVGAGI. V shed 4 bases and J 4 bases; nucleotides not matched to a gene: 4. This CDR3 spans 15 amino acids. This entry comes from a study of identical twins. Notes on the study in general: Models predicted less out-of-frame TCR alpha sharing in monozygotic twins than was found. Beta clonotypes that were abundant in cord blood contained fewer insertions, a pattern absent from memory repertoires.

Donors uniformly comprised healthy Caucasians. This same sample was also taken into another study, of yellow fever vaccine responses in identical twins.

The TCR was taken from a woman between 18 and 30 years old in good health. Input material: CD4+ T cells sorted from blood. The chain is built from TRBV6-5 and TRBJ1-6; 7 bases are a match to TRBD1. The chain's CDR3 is CASSSRGQYNSPLHF. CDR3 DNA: TGTGCCAGCAGTTCCCGGGGACAGTATAATTCACCCCTCCACTTT.